These T cell receptor beta chains were read from a single sample in a study of blood T cells in healthy people across ages. TCRdb processed the 5' RACE reads anew with MiXCR; each CDR3 protein has one entry. Altogether about 1,400,000 distinct CDR3 sequences are present, around 42% being singletons, with the ten largest covering 7.9%. The source material was blood. The source is a woman between 18 and 30 years old in good health. Both conserved end residues are part of each CDR3. A D gene is named only where the DNA matches it firmly. Size is stated for part of the rows, as once, few or many counts, or as a class when the clone is expanded.

TRBV7-2	.	TRBD1	TRBJ2-5	TGTGCCAGCAGCATACAGGGACAGCGCCAAGAGACCCAGTACTTC	CASSIQGQRQETQYF
TRBV20-1	.	.	TRBJ1-5	TGCAGTGCTACGGCTTCCAATCAGCCCCAGCATTTT	CSATASNQPQHF
TRBV20-1	few	.	TRBJ2-7	TGCAGTGCTAGAGCCCCTAGCAACTACGAGCAGTACTTC	CSARAPSNYEQYF
TRBV20-1	.	TRBD1	TRBJ2-7	TGCAGTGCTAGAGATGGCACAGGGGGCTCCTCCGAGCAGTACTTC	CSARDGTGGSSEQYF
TRBV5-6	.	.	TRBJ2-7	TGTGCCAGCAGCCTTACTGGGACTTACGGCTACGAGCAGTACTTC	CASSLTGTYGYEQYF
TRBV20-1	few	TRBD1	TRBJ1-5	TGCAGTGCTGTAGCCTGGGGACAGGGCGGATTTAATCAGCCCCAGCATTTT	CSAVAWGQGGFNQPQHF
TRBV6-5	.	.	TRBJ1-2	TGTGCCAGCAGTTACCGAGATGGGGACCTCAACTATGGCTACACCTTC	CASSYRDGDLNYGYTF
TRBV20-1	.	.	TRBJ2-1	TGCAGTGCTAGAGAGCGTTTTGAGCAGTTCTTC	CSARERFEQFF
TRBV7-9	.	.	TRBJ2-3	TGTGCCAGCAGCCCGCGACAGGCCCACGGAGATACGCAGTATTTT	CASSPRQAHGDTQYF
TRBV2	.	.	TRBJ2-2	TGTGCCGGCAGTACGGACCACTCCGGGGAGCTGTTTTTT	CAGSTDHSGELFF
TRBV28	.	.	TRBJ2-7	TGTGCCAGTAATCGGGCCTCAAGCTCCTACGAGCAGTACTTC	CASNRASSSYEQYF
TRBV6-6	few	.	TRBJ2-4	TGTGCCAGCAGTAAAGGGGGGTTAGCCAAAAACATTCAGTACTTC	CASSKGGLAKNIQYF
TRBV20-1	.	TRBD2	TRBJ2-5	TGCAGTGCTCGCGGGGGGAAAGAGACCCAGTACTTC	CSARGGKETQYF
TRBV20-1	.	.	TRBJ2-5	TGCAGTGCTAGAGATCACCTCAACCAAGAGACCCAGTACTTC	CSARDHLNQETQYF
TRBV20-1	few	.	TRBJ2-7	TGCAGTACTAACCCCTCGGGGGTTCCTTCCTACGAGCAGTACTTC	CSTNPSGVPSYEQYF
TRBV5-1	.	TRBD1	TRBJ2-7	TGCGCCAGCAGCGCTAAGGGGGCGAGCTCCTACGAGCAGTACTTC	CASSAKGASSYEQYF
TRBV10-3	.	.	TRBJ1-6	TGTGCCATCAGTGAGCTAGGGAGTAATTCACCCCTCCACTTT	CAISELGSNSPLHF
TRBV4-1	.	.	TRBJ1-2	TGCGCCAGCGGCCAAGATTGGGTAAACTATGGCTACACCTTC	CASGQDWVNYGYTF
TRBV6-5	few	TRBD2	TRBJ2-1	TGTGCCAGCAGTGACTCGGGACTAGCGGGAACGAGCTCCTACAATGAGCAGTTCTTC	CASSDSGLAGTSSYNEQFF
TRBV20-1	.	.	TRBJ1-1	TGCAGTGCTAGGGGGGGACCTGGGAACACTGAAGCTTTCTTT	CSARGGPGNTEAFF
TRBV5-1	.	.	TRBJ2-5	TGCGCCAGCAGCTTAGCGGTGCCCCGTCAAGAGACCCAGTACTTC	CASSLAVPRQETQYF
TRBV6-1	.	.	TRBJ1-2	TGTGCCAGCAGCGACGTCGGGGGTAGGGGTGGCTACACCTTC	CASSDVGGRGGYTF
TRBV24-1	few	.	TRBJ2-3	TGTGCCACCGTCAATAGCGGAGCTAGCACAGATACGCAGTATTTT	CATVNSGASTDTQYF
TRBV10-3	.	TRBD1	TRBJ2-6	TGTGCCATCAGGGGACAGGGGGGCGACTCTGGGGCCAACGTCCTGACTTTC	CAIRGQGGDSGANVLTF
TRBV14	once	.	TRBJ1-6	TGTGCCAGCAGCCAAGTGGGTGACAGAAATTCACCCCTCCACTTT	CASSQVGDRNSPLHF